These T cell receptor beta chains were read from a single sample in a study of T cells in Graves' hyperthyroidism and ophthalmopathy. TCRdb recomputed calls from the multiplex PCR reads with MiXCR, one row per CDR3 protein. The sample consists of around 500,000 distinct CDR3 sequences, roughly 16% of them appearing once. Sequenced: blood. The origin of the receptors is a woman in her 30s with Graves' ophthalmopathy. Both conserved end residues are part of each CDR3. Fields, in order: V gene, D gene, CDR3 protein. D genes are given only for firm matches.

V gene: TRBV28; D gene: -; CDR3 protein: CASSLLRETNTEAFF
V gene: TRBV6-5; D gene: TRBD2; CDR3 protein: CASSYSPSGRPTDTQYF
V gene: TRBV6-6; D gene: -; CDR3 protein: CASSYLQGGSYNSPLHF
V gene: TRBV3-1; D gene: -; CDR3 protein: CASSQDLRGSPLHF
V gene: TRBV20-1; D gene: -; CDR3 protein: CSASVVGGKTGNEQFF
V gene: TRBV14; D gene: -; CDR3 protein: CASRSDKGSPDTQYF
V gene: TRBV20-1; D gene: -; CDR3 protein: CSARDNSDLRYTF
V gene: TRBV19; D gene: TRBD2; CDR3 protein: CASSTGLAGASEQYF
V gene: TRBV7-9; D gene: -; CDR3 protein: CASSSEAVNYGYTF
V gene: TRBV20-1; D gene: TRBD2; CDR3 protein: CSARARTSGIPGYEQYF
V gene: TRBV7-3; D gene: TRBD2; CDR3 protein: CASSITSGTTDTQYF
V gene: TRBV20-1; D gene: TRBD2; CDR3 protein: CSAMEVAGAHEQFF
V gene: TRBV11-2; D gene: TRBD2; CDR3 protein: CASGELGGLVGTQYF
V gene: TRBV9; D gene: TRBD2; CDR3 protein: CASSVTSGRESGQETQYF
V gene: TRBV7-8; D gene: TRBD1; CDR3 protein: CASSLVMIPGQGNYNEQFF
V gene: TRBV27; D gene: -; CDR3 protein: CASGRLLQDVKNIQYF
V gene: TRBV6-2/TRBV6-3; D gene: -; CDR3 protein: CASYKSYNEQFF
V gene: TRBV4-3; D gene: -; CDR3 protein: CASSQDSGSRQPQHF
V gene: TRBV7-9; D gene: -; CDR3 protein: CASSFYLGVEETQYF
V gene: TRBV18; D gene: TRBD2; CDR3 protein: CASSPSGTSRETQYF
V gene: TRBV18; D gene: -; CDR3 protein: CASSPLDTSHNSPLHF
V gene: TRBV28; D gene: -; CDR3 protein: CASRVFDTQYF
V gene: TRBV5-1; D gene: TRBD2; CDR3 protein: CASSERLAGGETQYF
V gene: TRBV27; D gene: TRBD2; CDR3 protein: CASSLRLAGAEQYF
V gene: TRBV27; D gene: -; CDR3 protein: CASSFSGTGGYTF
V gene: TRBV19; D gene: -; CDR3 protein: CASRDLGDTEAFF
V gene: TRBV20-1; D gene: -; CDR3 protein: CSASKIQDEQYF
V gene: TRBV20-1; D gene: -; CDR3 protein: CSASPPVLDTQYF
V gene: TRBV28; D gene: TRBD2; CDR3 protein: CASSLKVLADYYNEQFF
V gene: TRBV5-1; D gene: -; CDR3 protein: CASSLGGEFYEQYF
V gene: TRBV9; D gene: TRBD1; CDR3 protein: CASSVTGTTNSPLHF
V gene: TRBV10-3; D gene: -; CDR3 protein: CAITGVFGETQYF
V gene: TRBV6-1; D gene: TRBD1; CDR3 protein: CASSFPEQGANEQYF
V gene: TRBV28; D gene: -; CDR3 protein: CASSQIRDEQYF
V gene: TRBV11-2; D gene: -; CDR3 protein: CASSLDIGDGYTQYF
V gene: TRBV20-1; D gene: TRBD2; CDR3 protein: CSARHSGRATDTQYF
V gene: TRBV6-1; D gene: -; CDR3 protein: CASTRAISTDTQYF
V gene: TRBV9; D gene: TRBD2; CDR3 protein: CASSPMGLAVNNEQFF
V gene: TRBV28; D gene: -; CDR3 protein: CATGRTSLYGYTF
V gene: TRBV12-3/TRBV12-4; D gene: TRBD2; CDR3 protein: CASSKSTSAGKTQYF
V gene: TRBV2; D gene: -; CDR3 protein: CASSEAKVSRSETQYF
V gene: TRBV28; D gene: TRBD2; CDR3 protein: CASSLWPGGGLAENTQYF